This TCR beta chain was documented in a study of control samples from healthy donors and cancer patients. Repertoires were generated with immunoSEQ multiplex PCR, while TCRdb's copy carries only in-frame clones and drops some. The repertoire holds 200,000 or so clones, with around 94% as singletons. The CDR3 consists of 14 residues. The V gene lost 7 bases and the J gene lost 2 bases, with 15 bases spanning the gap. Germline assignment: CDR1 SNHLY and CDR2 FYNNEI. The receptor was isolated from a man aged 50 to 60 in good health. The chain recombines TRBV2 with TRBJ2-7, with D possibly called TRBD1 or TRBD2 (5 bases each). The sample consisted of blood. CDR3 DNA: TGTGCCAGCATTCCTGGGGACCTCACCTACGAGCAGTACTTC. Encoded protein: CASIPGDLTYEQYF.